Presented here are 32 T cell receptor beta chains from one specimen sequenced in a study of T cell responses to AZD1222 COVID-19 vaccine. Method: immunoSEQ multiplex PCR; TCRdb's copy keeps in-frame clones and lacks some. This table holds roughly 100,000 clones, approximately 81% found once. The material was peripheral blood, obtained on day 0 of AZD1222 vaccination. Receptor source: an adult in good health.

This rearrangement joins TRBV6-5 to TRBJ1-1, with 11 positions matching TRBD1. Germline CDR1 and CDR2: MNHEY and SVGAGI. The CDR3 totals 16 residues. J lost 0 bases, V lost 2 bases, and 2 bases had no gene match. The CDR3 nucleotides are TGTGCCAGCAGTTACGGGGACAGGGGGTTGAACACTGAAGCTTTCTTT. It codes for CASSYGDRGLNTEAFF.

This chain links TRBV29-1 with TRBJ1-2; perhaps TRBD1 as D (6 bases). There are 12 residues in the CDR3. In germline, CDR1 is SQVTM, CDR2 ANQGSEA. V gave up 4 bases and J gave up 2 bases, with 8 bases separating them. The chain's CDR3 is CSVARGNYGYTF. CDR3 in DNA: TGCAGCGTTGCCAGGGGCAACTATGGCTACACCTTC.

The chain employs TRBV3-1 (or the pseudogene TRBV3-2) and TRBJ2-7, with D maybe TRBD2 (9 bases). V was shortened by 1 base and J by 4 bases, with 17 bases between the two germline ends. There are 16 residues in the CDR3. Germline CDR1 is LGHDT and CDR2 is YNNKEL (reference sequence). For the CDR3, the DNA is TGTGCCAGCAGCCAAGGTCCTAGCGGGACAGGATACGAGCAGTACTTC. Residues: CASSQGPSGTGYEQYF.

V gene TRBV14 combines with J gene TRBJ2-3; D might be TRBD1 or TRBD2, each matching 5 bases. In germline, CDR1 is SGHDN, CDR2 FVKESK. V lost 1 base to trimming and J lost 2 bases, with 10 bases between them. The CDR3 has 15 residues. The CDR3 spells CASSQGGTHTDTQYF. DNA for the CDR3: TGTGCCAGCAGCCAAGGAGGGACCCACACAGATACGCAGTATTTT.

The chain carries TRBV13 and TRBJ1-3; D ambiguous. The CDR3 is 15 amino acids. The V end lost 3 bases, the J end lost 0 bases, and 9 bases lay between the germline ends. Germline V gene data show CDR1 as PRHDT and CDR2 as FYEKMQ (reference sequence). The CDR3 spells CASSFGMSSGNTIYF. The CDR3 nucleotides are TGTGCCAGCAGCTTCGGTATGAGCTCTGGAAACACCATATATTTT.

V is TRBV9 and J is TRBJ1-3, with D hard to call. Trimming took off 0 bases at V and 2 bases at J, with 9 bases between the two ends. The CDR3 is 15 amino acids. Germline CDR1 is SGDLS and CDR2 is YYNGEE. DNA of the CDR3: TGTGCCAGCAGCGTAGCTTTAGGGACTGGAAACACCATATATTTT. It encodes CASSVALGTGNTIYF.

The chain employs TRBV18 and TRBJ1-1, with D perhaps matching TRBD1 (5 bases). Trimming removed 1 base at V and 1 base at J, with 10 bases between. CDR1 KGHSH and CDR2 LQKENI come from the germline V gene. The CDR3 is 15 amino acids. The CDR3 sequence: CASSPRQITNTEAFF. The CDR3 nucleotides are TGTGCCAGCTCACCACGACAGATTACGAACACTGAAGCTTTCTTT.

The chain joins TRBV5-6 to TRBJ2-5; perhaps TRBD2 as D (7 bases). Looked up from germline, CDR1 is SGHDT and CDR2 is YYEEEE. V dropped 0 bases and J dropped 7 bases, with 13 bases sitting between them. The CDR3 contains 14 residues. The CDR3 DNA reads as TGTGCCAGCAGCTTGGGGAGGGGAGGGGGGACCCAGTACTTC. It translates to CASSLGRGGGTQYF.

V usage is TRBV19 and J usage is TRBJ2-3, with D hard to call. V was clipped by 7 bases and J by 0 bases, with 14 bases between them. This CDR3 is built from 15 residues. In germline, CDR1 is LNHDA, CDR2 SQIVND (reference sequence). The CDR3 is CASTDPSGSTDTQYF. The CDR3 DNA reads as TGTGCCAGTACCGACCCTAGTGGTAGCACAGATACGCAGTATTTT.

Points on this clone: In the same sample, other DNA sequences code for this CDR3. V gene TRBV5-1 combines with J gene TRBJ2-2; D possibly corresponds to TRBD2 (6 bases). The CDR3 has 14 amino acids. Germline V gene lookup returns CDR1 SGHRS and CDR2 YFSETQ. V shed 0 bases and J shed 5 bases, with 8 bases lying between them. The CDR3 is CASSLAGTTGELFF. CDR3 DNA sequence: TGCGCCAGCAGCTTGGCAGGGACTACCGGGGAGCTGTTTTTT.

V is TRBV7-9 and J is TRBJ2-6; D gene uncertain. The germline gives CDR1 SEHNR, CDR2 FQNEAQ (reference sequence). Deletions cut 1 base from V and 0 bases from J, with 4 bases between. The CDR3 runs 15 residues. The CDR3 loop is CASSLVGSGANVLTF. The CDR3 DNA is TGTGCCAGCAGCTTAGTGGGCTCTGGGGCCAACGTCCTGACTTTC. Variable domain in full (rest from reference TRBV7-9 and TRBJ2-6): DTGVSQNPRHKITKRGQNVTFRCDPISEHNRLYWYRQTLGQGPEFLTYFQNEAQLEKSRLLSDRFSAERPKGSFSTLEIQRTEQGDSAMYLCASSLVGSGANVLTFGAGSRLTVL.

Here the CDR3 reads CASSPRAGGPYEQYV. In nucleotides, the CDR3 is TGTGCCAGCAGCCCGAGAGCGGGGGGACCCTACGAGCAGTACGTC. The V call is TRBV28, the J call TRBJ2-7; 9 bases match TRBD2. Trimming cost V 6 bases and J 2 bases; bases outside gene matches: 8. This CDR3 is 15 amino acids long. CDR1 and CDR2 from the germline V gene are MDHEN and SYDVKM.

The chain joins TRBV4-2 to TRBJ1-2; D unclear. Trimming took 0 bases from V and 4 from J, leaving 3 bases between them. CDR3 length equals 12 residues. Per germline, CDR1 LGHNA and CDR2 YNFKEQ. The CDR3 loop is CASSQESYGYTF. The CDR3 bases are TGTGCCAGCAGCCAAGAGAGCTATGGCTACACCTTC.

This rearrangement joins TRBV25-1 to TRBJ1-1; D gene unclear. V shed 8 bases and J shed 10 bases, with 11 bases lying between them. The germline V gene has CDR1 MGHDK and CDR2 SYGVNS. This CDR3 comprises 10 residues. As DNA, the CDR3 is TGTGCCAGCGTCGGCTCGGGAGCTTTCTTT. This translates into CASVGSGAFF.

V is TRBV30 and J is TRBJ2-1; 13 bases fit TRBD2. Unmatched junction bases numbered 1, after V lost 4 bases and J lost 4 bases. CDR3 length equals 14 residues. CDR1 and CDR2 (germline): GTSNPN, SVGIG (reference sequence). The CDR3 spells CAWTGLAGYNEQFF. CDR3 bases: TGTGCCTGGACGGGACTAGCGGGGTACAATGAGCAGTTCTTC.

This clone was seen at least ten times. The rearrangement joins TRBV12-3 or TRBV12-4 to TRBJ1-1; D gene ambiguous. Trimming stripped 5 bases from V and 8 bases from J, with 12 bases between. The CDR3 consists of 12 residues. The CDR3 bases are TGTGCCAGCAGTCCGACCCTCCCCGAAGCTTTCTTT. Amino acids: CASSPTLPEAFF.

J is TRBJ1-5 and V is TRBV24-1, with D unclear. The germline gives CDR1 KGHDR, CDR2 SFDVKD. The CDR3 loop spans 15 amino acids. Trimming stripped 7 bases from V and 2 bases from J, with 14 bases between. CDR3 sequence reads: CATSEATLGNQPQHF. The CDR3 DNA reads TGTGCCACCAGCGAGGCCACGCTGGGCAATCAGCCCCAGCATTTT.

The chain uses TRBV6-6 and TRBJ1-2; no definite D call. Germline V gene lookup returns CDR1 MNHNY and CDR2 SVGAGI (reference sequence). With 5 bases removed from V and 6 bases from J, the gap between germline ends came to 16 bases. This CDR3 region has 14 residues. CDR3 DNA: TGTGCCAGCAGTCGCGGGGTGGGCGGAGATGGCTACACCTTC. This translates into CASSRGVGGDGYTF.

The chain uses TRBV11-3 and TRBJ1-5; unclear D gene. V lost 3 bases and J lost 5, with 8 bases in between. The length of the CDR3 is 13 residues. Germline lookup yields CDR1 SGHNT and CDR2 YENEEA. The CDR3 region has the DNA TGTGCCAGCAGCTTGGAGGAGGATCAGCCCCAGCATTTT. Translation: CASSLEEDQPQHF. The complete variable domain, with remaining parts taken from reference TRBV11-3 and TRBJ1-5, reads EAGVVQSPRYKIIEKKQPVAFWCNPISGHNTLYWYLQNLGQGPELLIRYENEEAVDDSQLPKDRFSAERLKGVDSTLKIQPAELGDSAVYLCASSLEEDQPQHFGDGTRLSIL.

This rearrangement joins TRBV5-1 to TRBJ2-3; the D is unclear. This CDR3 is built from 13 residues. Germline CDR1 reads SGHRS; CDR2 reads YFSETQ. Trimming stripped 4 bases from V and 0 bases from J, with 6 bases between. The CDR3 protein is CASSVSSTDTQYF. The CDR3 region has the DNA TGCGCCAGCAGCGTGTCTAGCACAGATACGCAGTATTTT.

The chain employs TRBV28 and TRBJ1-1; D remains ambiguous. The CDR3 is 14 residues long. The V gene lost 6 bases and the J gene lost 6 bases, with 17 bases spanning the gap. Germline CDR1 reads MDHEN; CDR2 reads SYDVKM. The chain's CDR3 is CASRSPGGLAEAFF. The CDR3 bases are TGTGCCAGCAGGAGCCCAGGAGGGTTGGCTGAAGCTTTCTTT.

This sequence joins TRBV7-8 and TRBJ2-2, with TRBD1 matching over 9 bases. The germline CDR1 and CDR2 sequences are SGHVS and FQNEAQ. The CDR3 covers 18 residues. With V trimmed by 4 bases and J by 7 bases, 16 bases remained unmatched. The CDR3 is CASSSFFSGTGTFGELFF. The CDR3 nucleotides are TGTGCCAGCAGCTCTTTTTTTTCCGGGACAGGGACCTTCGGGGAGCTGTTTTTT.

The rearrangement joins TRBV11-3 to TRBJ1-6; no clear D gene. Germline CDR1 and CDR2: SGHNT and YENEEA. Trimming shortened V by 5 bases and J by 7 bases, and 12 bases separated the two germline ends. This CDR3 is built from 14 residues. The CDR3 reads CASSHGRQNSPLHF. The CDR3 DNA is TGTGCCAGCAGCCATGGACGGCAGAATTCACCCCTCCACTTT. Filled out from reference TRBV11-3 and TRBJ1-6, the complete variable domain reads EAGVVQSPRYKIIEKKQPVAFWCNPISGHNTLYWYLQNLGQGPELLIRYENEEAVDDSQLPKDRFSAERLKGVDSTLKIQPAELGDSAVYLCASSHGRQNSPLHFGNGTRLTVT.

The chain uses TRBV29-1 and TRBJ2-3, with D unresolved. V dropped 5 bases and J dropped 13 bases, with 19 bases sitting between them. Germline CDR1 is SQVTM and CDR2 is ANQGSEA. The CDR3 extends over 12 amino acids. The CDR3 nucleotides are TGCAGCGTTAAAAGAACAGCGCCGGTGGAGTATTTT. Amino acids: CSVKRTAPVEYF.

The chain couples TRBV27 to TRBJ2-1; TRBD2 agrees at 7 bases. The J segment lost 0 bases and the V segment lost 6 bases, leaving 5 bases of the junction unmatched. CDR3 size: 15 residues. CDR1 and CDR2 from the germline V gene are MNHEY and SMNVEV (reference sequence). CDR3 region: CASRAREASYNEQFF. In nucleotides, the CDR3 is TGTGCCAGCAGGGCCCGGGAGGCCTCCTACAATGAGCAGTTCTTC.

This rearrangement joins TRBV7-9 to TRBJ1-4; D not resolved. This CDR3 has 15 amino acids. V shed 5 bases and J shed 7 bases, with 17 bases lying between them. Per the germline V gene, CDR1 is SEHNR and CDR2 is FQNEAQ (reference sequence). The DNA of the CDR3 is TGTGCCAGCAGCCCCCGAGCAGCAGGAGGTGAAAAACTGTTTTTT. Translation: CASSPRAAGGEKLFF.

V is TRBV28 and J is TRBJ2-1; 10 positions match TRBD2. The CDR3 extends over 16 amino acids. CDR1 and CDR2 from the germline V gene are MDHEN and SYDVKM. V dropped 8 bases and J dropped 7; count of bases not matched to a gene: 14. CDR3 nucleotides: TGTGCCAGCGAACCTACTTTAGCGGGAGGCTCGAATGAGCAGTTCTTC. The encoded protein is CASEPTLAGGSNEQFF.

The chain is built from TRBV6-2 or TRBV6-3 and TRBJ2-3; perhaps TRBD2 as D (6 bases). Germline V gives CDR1 MNHEY, CDR2 SVGEGT. The CDR3 loop spans 17 amino acids. The ends were cut back, 2 bases at V and 0 bases at J, with 15 bases in the middle. The chain's CDR3 is CASSYPLGLDSTDTQYF. Here the CDR3 DNA reads TGTGCCAGCAGTTACCCTCTGGGACTCGACAGCACAGATACGCAGTATTTT.

The CDR3 loop reads CASSRLEIPNTGELFF. CDR3 bases: TGTGCCAGCAGTCGCCTAGAAATTCCCAACACCGGGGAGCTGTTTTTT. The V and J genes are TRBV27 and TRBJ2-2; the D is unclear. The germline CDR1 and CDR2 sequences are MNHEY and SMNVEV (reference sequence). The length of the CDR3 is 16 residues. With 5 bases removed from V and 2 bases from J, the gap between germline ends came to 15 bases.

This clone was observed once. The V and J genes are TRBV5-1 and TRBJ1-4; D gene unclear. The germline V and J ends were trimmed by 0 bases and 0 bases, with 9 bases remaining between them. This CDR3 comprises 16 residues. In germline, CDR1 is SGHRS, CDR2 YFSETQ. CDR3 in DNA: TGCGCCAGCAGCTTGGGGACTTCTGCAACTAATGAAAAACTGTTTTTT. Translation gives CASSLGTSATNEKLFF.

The chain recombines TRBV14 with TRBJ1-4; 10 bases are a match to TRBD1. Trimming removed 1 base from V and 8 bases from J; junction bases left unmatched: 10. The CDR3 is 17 amino acids. In germline, CDR1 is SGHDN, CDR2 FVKESK. The CDR3 loop is CASSQAYGTGAWEKLFF. The CDR3 DNA follows: TGTGCCAGCAGCCAAGCATACGGGACAGGGGCTTGGGAAAAACTGTTTTTT.

The chain recombines TRBV11-2 with TRBJ1-5; D unclear. Per germline, CDR1 SGHAT and CDR2 FQNNGV. V lost 3 bases and J lost 8, with 11 bases in between. This CDR3 spans 13 amino acids. The chain's CDR3 is CASSLGAREPQHF. CDR3 bases: TGTGCCAGCAGCTTGGGAGCCCGGGAGCCCCAGCATTTT.